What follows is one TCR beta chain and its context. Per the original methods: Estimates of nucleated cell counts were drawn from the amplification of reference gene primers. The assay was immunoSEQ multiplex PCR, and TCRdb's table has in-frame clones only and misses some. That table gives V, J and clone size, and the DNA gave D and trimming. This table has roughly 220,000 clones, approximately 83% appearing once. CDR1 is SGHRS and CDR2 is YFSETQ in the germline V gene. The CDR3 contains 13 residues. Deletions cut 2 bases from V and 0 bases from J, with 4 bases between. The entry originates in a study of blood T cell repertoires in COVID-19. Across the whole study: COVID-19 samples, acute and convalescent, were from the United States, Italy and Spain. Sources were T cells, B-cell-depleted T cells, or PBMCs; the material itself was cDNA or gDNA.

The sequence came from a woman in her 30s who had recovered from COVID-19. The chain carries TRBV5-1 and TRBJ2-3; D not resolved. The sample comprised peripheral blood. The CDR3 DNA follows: TGCGCCAGCAGCTTCGGGAGCACAGATACGCAGTATTTT. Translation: CASSFGSTDTQYF.